This is a list of T cell receptor beta chains from one sample in a study of cytomegalovirus exposure and HLA in healthy donors. Assay used: immunoSEQ multiplex PCR; TCRdb lists only in-frame clones, some missing. This sample has fewer than 200,000 clones, with 81% found just once. The sequenced sample was PBMCs. These receptors all come from a woman aged 25 to 39 in good health and CMV-seronegative. Both conserved end residues are part of each CDR3. A D gene is named only where the DNA matches it firmly. Expanded clones get a size class; other rows say once, few or many, or leave the size out.

clone_size d_call j_call v_call cdr3_nt cdr3_aa
once NA TRBJ2-2 TRBV18 TGTGCCAGCTCACCTCGGACAGCTAACACCGGGGAGCTGTTTTTT CASSPRTANTGELFF
once TRBD1 TRBJ1-1 TRBV5-1 TGCGCCAGCAGCTTGGGGGGGACAGGGGGAATGAACACTGAAGCTTTCTTT CASSLGGTGGMNTEAFF
NA NA TRBJ2-2 TRBV6-6 TGTGCCAGCAGTTACCCCGACAGGCCGAACACCGGGGAGCTGTTTTTT CASSYPDRPNTGELFF
NA NA TRBJ2-2 TRBV29-1 TGCAGCGTGTTCTTCGGGGAGCTGTTTTTT CSVFFGELFF
NA TRBD2 TRBJ2-5 TRBV5-1 TGCGCCAGCAGCTTTACTAGCGGGATTATAGAGACCCAGTACTTC CASSFTSGIIETQYF
NA NA TRBJ2-1 TRBV7-3 TGTGCCAGCAGTGAGGGCCTTGGGAATGAGCAGTTCTTC CASSEGLGNEQFF
few NA TRBJ2-7 TRBV5-1 TGCGCCAGCAGCTTGATGTCTTCCTCCCTGGAGCAGTACTTC CASSLMSSSLEQYF
NA TRBD2 TRBJ2-2 TRBV2 TGTGCCAGCACCCACGGGGGGGGCAGTTTGACCGGGGAGCTGTTTTTT CASTHGGGSLTGELFF
NA TRBD2 TRBJ2-1 TRBV4-2 TGTGCCAGCAGCCAAGTTCTTGCGACTAGCGGAGACAATGAGCAGTTCTTC CASSQVLATSGDNEQFF
NA NA TRBJ2-3 TRBV6-1 TGTGCCAGCACTGGGAGATTAGACACAGATACGCACCTGTTT CASTGRLDTDTHLF
few NA TRBJ2-1 TRBV4-1 TGCGCCAGCAGCCAGGGACAAGGGGGCTCCTACAATGAGCAGTTCTTC CASSQGQGGSYNEQFF
NA NA TRBJ1-1 TRBV27 TGTGCCAGCAGTTTACTCAGGGGCGCTGAAGCTTTCTTT CASSLLRGAEAFF
NA NA TRBJ1-6 TRBV4-3 TGCGCCAGCAGCCTCACCCTCGGACGCGGGGGGGATTCACCCCTCCACTTT CASSLTLGRGGDSPLHF
NA TRBD1 TRBJ2-7 TRBV2 TGTGCCAGCAGATCTCCGGGACAGGGGAGCTCCTACGAGCAGTACTTC CASRSPGQGSSYEQYF
NA NA TRBJ1-4 TRBV5-6 TGTGCCAGCAGCTTCGGGGTTTCTAATGAAAAACTGTTTTTT CASSFGVSNEKLFF
NA NA TRBJ2-3 TRBV11-2 TGTGCCAGCAGATCGCTCCGGAGGGATACGCAGTATTTT CASRSLRRDTQYF
NA TRBD1 TRBJ2-7 TRBV15 TGTGCCACCAGCGAATTCTCCCGGGACAGTCCCTACGAGCAGTACTTC CATSEFSRDSPYEQYF
NA TRBD1 TRBJ2-2 TRBV4-3 TGCGCCAGCAGCCCTCGGACAGGGGTGAACACCGGGGAGCTGTTTTTT CASSPRTGVNTGELFF
once TRBD2 TRBJ2-7 TRBV27 TGTGCCAGCAGTCTTCGTACTAGCGGATCCTACGAGCAGTACTTC CASSLRTSGSYEQYF
NA NA TRBJ1-1 TRBV5-1 TGCGCCAGCAGCTCGGGGGTGACAGTGATGAACACTGAAGCTTTCTTT CASSSGVTVMNTEAFF
once NA TRBJ2-5 TRBV5-1 TGCGCCAGCAGCGTGTTAGGAGTGGAATCGGAGACCCAGTACTTC CASSVLGVESETQYF
NA NA TRBJ2-5 TRBV7-9 TGTGCCAGCAGCTTAGTGGGCACGTACCAAGAGACCCAGTACTTC CASSLVGTYQETQYF
NA TRBD2 TRBJ2-7 TRBV7-9 TGTGCCAGCAGTGACAGCGGGAGAGGGGCACGGGAGCAGTACTTC CASSDSGRGAREQYF
NA NA TRBJ1-5 TRBV19 TGTGCCAGCAATACAGGGTCCAATCAGCCCCAGCATTTT CASNTGSNQPQHF
NA NA TRBJ1-6 TRBV2 TGTGCCAGCAGTGAGCATCAGGCTATGGGCAATTCACCCCTCCACTTT CASSEHQAMGNSPLHF
NA TRBD1 TRBJ2-7 TRBV7-9 TGTGCCAGCAACCTAGGGACAGAGGGGGAGCAGTACTTC CASNLGTEGEQYF
NA NA TRBJ2-7 TRBV11-2 TGTGCCAGCAGCTTACAGGGCCACGAGCAGTACTTC CASSLQGHEQYF
NA TRBD1 TRBJ2-7 TRBV30 TGTGCCTGGAGTCCGAACCGGGGACAGTTAGGCTACGAGCAGTACTTC CAWSPNRGQLGYEQYF
few NA TRBJ1-1 TRBV5-8 TGTGCCAGCAGCTTGGCCTCGTGGAACACTGAAGCTTTCTTT CASSLASWNTEAFF
few NA TRBJ1-4 TRBV12-5 TGTGCTAGTCGTGAAAAACTGTTTTTT CASREKLFF
NA NA TRBJ2-7 TRBV5-4 TGTGCCAGCAGCGCCGACGGGGTTTGGTACGAGCAGTACTTC CASSADGVWYEQYF
NA TRBD1 TRBJ1-1 TRBV4-1 TGCGCCAGCAGCCAAGATATTTTCCCCTGGGGACAGGGGAAGACTGAAGCTTTCTTT CASSQDIFPWGQGKTEAFF
few TRBD2 TRBJ2-5 TRBV6-1 TGTGCCAGCAGTGCCTCGGGACTAGCGATTGGAGAGACCCAGTACTTC CASSASGLAIGETQYF
NA TRBD1 TRBJ2-7 TRBV6-6 TGTGCCAGCAGTCGAGGGACAGGGCCTACCTACGAGCAGTACTTC CASSRGTGPTYEQYF
NA TRBD1 TRBJ1-5 TRBV6-1 TGTGCCAGCAGCTCGGACAGGGACCAGCCCCAGCATTTT CASSSDRDQPQHF
NA TRBD1 TRBJ1-1 TRBV9 TGTGCCAGCAGCGTAGAGGGACAGGGGGCCACTGAAGCTTTCTTT CASSVEGQGATEAFF
NA NA TRBJ2-4 TRBV20-1 TGCAGTGCTCGCTATAGGGACTCTCAGTACTTC CSARYRDSQYF
NA TRBD2 TRBJ2-7 TRBV7-9 TGTGCCAGCAGCTTAGGACTAGCGGGGGGGTACGAGCAGTACTTC CASSLGLAGGYEQYF
NA NA TRBJ2-1 TRBV5-6 TGTGCCAGCAGCCCCACCTTTGTGCCGGGGGAGCAGTTCTTC CASSPTFVPGEQFF
few TRBD1 TRBJ1-2 TRBV7-9 TGTTCCAGCGGCGAGGACAGGCGAAGCGCTAACTATGGCTACACCTTC CSSGEDRRSANYGYTF
NA TRBD1 TRBJ2-5 TRBV7-2 TGTGCCAGCAGCCCCCCGGGGACAGTTATCGAGACCCAGTACTTC CASSPPGTVIETQYF
NA NA TRBJ2-4 TRBV19 TGTGCCAGACATGACAGACTAGCCAAAAACATTCAGTACTTC CARHDRLAKNIQYF
NA TRBD1 TRBJ1-3 TRBV16 TGTGCCAGCAGCCAAAGGCGCGGGACAGCGAACTCTGGAAACACCATATATTTT CASSQRRGTANSGNTIYF
NA TRBD1 TRBJ2-7 TRBV5-5 TGTGCCAGCAGCCTAGAGGGACAGCCGGGCAACGAGCAGTACTTC CASSLEGQPGNEQYF
NA TRBD1 TRBJ1-5 TRBV6-5 TGTGCCAGCAGTGAAGACAGGGAGGATCGGCCCCAGCATTTT CASSEDREDRPQHF
once NA TRBJ1-6 TRBV21-1 TGTGCCAGCGATCAGGGGGTTGAGTATATGCCACCCCTCCACTTT CASDQGVEYMPPLHF
NA TRBD1 TRBJ1-6 TRBV28 TGTGCCAGCAGTTGGGGGGACAGGGCCTCACCCCTCCACTTT CASSWGDRASPLHF
NA NA TRBJ1-6 TRBV28 TGTGCCAACCATCCTCGGGGGGGGGATTCACCCCTCCACTTT CANHPRGGDSPLHF